This T cell receptor beta chain was sequenced in a study of blood T cell repertoires in COVID-19. About the study: Samples of COVID-19 (acute and convalescent) were obtained from the United States, Italy and Spain.

Methods used by the authors: Nucleated cell number was recorded as an estimate derived from reference gene primer amplification. Clones were sequenced by immunoSEQ multiplex PCR, and TCRdb holds only the in-frame ones, with some missing. D and trimming were read from the DNA, whereas the V and J calls and clone size are those reported in that table. The profile shows about 170,000 clones, 86% of them singletons. Germline CDR1 reads SGHDT; CDR2 reads YYEEEE. The CDR3 extends over 19 amino acids. V shed 3 bases, J shed 0 bases, and the junction held 14 bases outside the gene matches. The clonotype comes from a woman aged 60-75 years with COVID-19, enrolled during active disease. Material: peripheral blood. The chain couples TRBV5-6 to TRBJ2-3, with 9 nucleotides matching TRBD2. The CDR3 sequence is CASSSPRAGGPGSTDTQYF. The CDR3 nucleotides are TGTGCCAGCAGCTCCCCGAGGGCGGGAGGGCCGGGGAGCACAGATACGCAGTATTTT.